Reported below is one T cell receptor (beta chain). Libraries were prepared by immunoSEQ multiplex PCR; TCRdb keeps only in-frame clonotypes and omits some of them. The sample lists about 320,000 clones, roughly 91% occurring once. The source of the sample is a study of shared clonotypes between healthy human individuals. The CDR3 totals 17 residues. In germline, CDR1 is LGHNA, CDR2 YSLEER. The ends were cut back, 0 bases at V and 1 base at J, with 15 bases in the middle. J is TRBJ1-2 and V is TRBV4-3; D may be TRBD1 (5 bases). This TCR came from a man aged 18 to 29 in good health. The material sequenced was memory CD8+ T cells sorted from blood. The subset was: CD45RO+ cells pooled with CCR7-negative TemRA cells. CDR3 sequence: CASSQDGWDHGNYGYTF. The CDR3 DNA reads TGCGCCAGCAGCCAAGATGGTTGGGACCACGGTAACTATGGCTACACCTTC.